This is a list of T cell receptor beta chains from one sample in a study of shared clonotypes between healthy human individuals. Profiled with immunoSEQ multiplex PCR; TCRdb holds only in-frame clones, not every one. The sample carries hundreds of thousands of clones, 72% recorded once. Material for sequencing was memory CD4+ T cells sorted from blood. These receptors came from a woman in her thirties in good health. The conserved cysteine and the conserved F or W are not part of the CDR3 here. A row's size may be missing; if present it is once, few, many or a size class.

V: TRBV19; J: TRBJ1-3; length: 14; size: NA; CDR3: ASSIRAGRSGNTIY
V: TRBV6-1; J: TRBJ2-4; length: 13; size: NA; CDR3: ASSQAFLAKNIQY
V: TRBV11-2; J: TRBJ2-7; length: 12; size: NA; CDR3: ASSHNTEDFEQY
V: TRBV28; J: TRBJ2-1; length: 9; size: NA; CDR3: ASSLSYEQF
V: TRBV9; J: TRBJ1-5; length: 11; size: NA; CDR3: ASSLQGYQPQH
V: TRBV4-2; J: TRBJ1-4; length: 14; size: NA; CDR3: ASSQQSQGWNEKLF
V: TRBV11-3; J: TRBJ2-1; length: 13; size: NA; CDR3: ASSLGQGTYNEQF
V: TRBV7-8; J: TRBJ1-5; length: 12; size: NA; CDR3: ASSLVGVSQPQH
V: TRBV30; J: TRBJ1-5; length: 15; size: NA; CDR3: AWSAQGDLYSNQPQH
V: TRBV28; J: TRBJ1-2; length: 12; size: NA; CDR3: ASTGTANLYGYT
V: TRBV7-9; J: TRBJ1-2; length: 11; size: few; CDR3: ASSRGDLGGYT
V: TRBV28; J: TRBJ2-1; length: 10; size: NA; CDR3: ASRGLSLKQF
V: TRBV29-1; J: TRBJ2-7; length: 11; size: once; CDR3: SVPGGPGYEQY
V: TRBV9; J: TRBJ1-4; length: 12; size: NA; CDR3: ASSARTGGEKLF
V: TRBV5-4; J: TRBJ1-2; length: 11; size: NA; CDR3: ASRDAGVGGYT
V: TRBV9; J: TRBJ1-5; length: 12; size: few; CDR3: ASSAGPPAGPQH
V: TRBV9; J: TRBJ2-1; length: 13; size: NA; CDR3: ASSVRLGDSNEQF
V: TRBV5-1; J: TRBJ1-1; length: 11; size: NA; CDR3: ASSQGLGTEAF
V: TRBV11-2; J: TRBJ2-7; length: 10; size: NA; CDR3: ASSPGGDEQY
V: TRBV19; J: TRBJ2-3; length: 11; size: NA; CDR3: ASSHRVADTQY
V: TRBV5-1; J: TRBJ2-7; length: 13; size: NA; CDR3: ASSFTSGQVDEQY
V: TRBV4-2; J: TRBJ2-1; length: 12; size: NA; CDR3: ASSQDKVYNEQF
V: TRBV7-9; J: TRBJ2-7; length: 15; size: medium-sized; CDR3: ASSSPLGSGSSYEQY
V: TRBV5-1; J: TRBJ2-1; length: 13; size: NA; CDR3: ASYRGGDSYNEQF
V: TRBV27; J: TRBJ1-5; length: 13; size: NA; CDR3: ASSLVGGSNQPQH
V: TRBV6-1; J: TRBJ1-5; length: 14; size: once; CDR3: ASSATVGGFNQPQH
V: TRBV7-8; J: TRBJ1-5; length: 11; size: many; CDR3: ASSLQRDQPQH
V: TRBV16; J: TRBJ1-1; length: 14; size: NA; CDR3: ASSQSGTRLNTEAF
V: TRBV6-6; J: TRBJ1-1; length: 11; size: NA; CDR3: ASSLQGGPEAF
V: TRBV2; J: TRBJ2-7; length: 11; size: NA; CDR3: ASSTSGKGEQY
V: TRBV19; J: TRBJ1-5; length: 11; size: NA; CDR3: ASSIGVNQPQH
V: TRBV15; J: TRBJ2-1; length: 12; size: NA; CDR3: ATSGLLAWDEQF
V: TRBV5-1; J: TRBJ2-2; length: 13; size: NA; CDR3: ASSLSGENTGELF
V: TRBV28; J: TRBJ2-2; length: 12; size: NA; CDR3: ASSLNQASGELF
V: TRBV28; J: TRBJ2-1; length: 11; size: NA; CDR3: ASSWGSRPEQF
V: TRBV7-2; J: TRBJ2-1; length: 13; size: NA; CDR3: ASSLAASGYNEQF
V: TRBV9; J: TRBJ2-2; length: 13; size: once; CDR3: ASRGTSVNTGELF
V: TRBV10-1; J: TRBJ2-7; length: 10; size: NA; CDR3: ASSSNTYEQY
V: TRBV6-1; J: TRBJ1-1; length: 11; size: NA; CDR3: ASTEIRGTEAF
V: TRBV29-1; J: TRBJ1-1; length: 11; size: NA; CDR3: SVVVGGGTEAF
V: TRBV19; J: TRBJ1-1; length: 13; size: NA; CDR3: ASSMLGRANTEAF
V: TRBV7-9; J: TRBJ2-3; length: 12; size: NA; CDR3: ASSYSGATDTQY
V: TRBV29-1; J: TRBJ2-2; length: 13; size: once; CDR3: SVEFRHANTGELF
V: TRBV28; J: TRBJ1-4; length: 10; size: NA; CDR3: ASSWTDEKLF
V: TRBV7-2; J: TRBJ1-3; length: 14; size: many; CDR3: ASSSTVGTIRNTIY
V: TRBV29-1; J: TRBJ1-2; length: 13; size: few; CDR3: SVPDSRRIHYGYT
V: TRBV2; J: TRBJ2-7; length: 10; size: NA; CDR3: ASSWDNYEQY
V: TRBV15; J: TRBJ1-4; length: 12; size: NA; CDR3: ATSRGDLGEKLF
V: TRBV6-1; J: NA; length: 12; size: NA; CDR3: ASRDRGLGNEQY
V: TRBV11-2; J: TRBJ2-1; length: 13; size: few; CDR3: ASSLIGGFYNEQF
V: TRBV4-2; J: TRBJ2-3; length: 17; size: NA; CDR3: ASSQDYGVASGSVDTQY
V: TRBV28; J: TRBJ2-3; length: 16; size: few; CDR3: ASSTPVGPRRKTDTQY
V: TRBV5-8; J: TRBJ2-2; length: 13; size: NA; CDR3: ASSTGVRDTGELF
V: TRBV11-2; J: TRBJ2-3; length: 13; size: NA; CDR3: ASSFLAGPTDTQY
V: TRBV7-7; J: TRBJ2-5; length: 9; size: few; CDR3: ASSPLETQY
V: TRBV5-1; J: TRBJ2-1; length: 14; size: few; CDR3: ASSLLGRELYNEQF
V: TRBV2; J: TRBJ1-5; length: 13; size: NA; CDR3: ASSGTGGRDQPQH
V: TRBV11-2; J: TRBJ2-1; length: 13; size: NA; CDR3: ASSLRSSGSHEQF